This note documents a single T cell receptor beta chain sequence. The sample's time point: 2015-2016 season, pre-vaccination. The data are from a study of follicular helper T cells after annual influenza vaccination. This CDR3 has 15 residues. Germline CDR1 SGHDT, CDR2 YYEEEE. Trimming took off 3 bases at V and 0 bases at J, with 10 bases between the two ends. The method was immunoSEQ multiplex PCR; TCRdb's version includes in-frame clones alone and lacks a portion of them. Of hundreds of clones in the sample, 60% to 85% are singletons; the top ten hold under 4.5%. V is TRBV5-6 and J is TRBJ1-5, with a weak D call TRBD1 (5 bases). Sequencing used CXCR5+ CD38+ circulating T follicular helper cells from blood, obtained on the day of influenza vaccination. Regarding subset: circulating Tfh, non-naive CD4+CXCR5+PD-1+ (ICOS+CD38+ or ICOS-CD38-). This receptor was obtained from an adult who received the influenza vaccine. CDR3 in DNA: TGTGCCAGCAGCTCGCAGGGATATAGCAATCAGCCCCAGCATTTT. This codes for CASSSQGYSNQPQHF.